This TCR beta chain was captured by sequencing in a study of CD8 T cells in ankylosing spondylitis. Whole-study results and caveats: Among TCR beta sequences, a motif of roughly 8 highly homologous variants appeared characteristic of ankylosing spondylitis blood. Disease-linked clones were reportedly significantly enriched in matched ankylosing spondylitis synovial fluid.

From the 5' RACE reads, TCRdb called clonotypes with MiXCR, one entry per CDR3 protein. Here the sample spans 650,000 to 800,000 distinct CDR3 sequences, over 15% being singletons. With 6 bases clipped from V and 3 bases from J, the junction kept 16 bases outside the gene matches. Germline CDR1 and CDR2: SGHAT and FQNNGV. This CDR3 contains 17 residues. In the case of this clonotype: Antigen specificity is unknown.

Sequenced input: blood, either unsorted or a sorted T cell fraction (not recorded which). This chain connects TRBV11-2 to TRBJ1-1; the match to TRBD1 covers 7 bases. The source is a male donor with ankylosing spondylitis. In DNA, the CDR3 is TGTGCCAGCAGGGGGGCGACAGGGTGGCCCCTAGACACTGAAGCTTTCTTT. Translation: CASRGATGWPLDTEAFF.